This T cell receptor (beta chain) derives from a study of T-cell reconstitution after alpha-beta-depleted transplantation in children. Overall study results and limits: There were reportedly several hundred expanded graft clones from which alpha-beta T cells came about two months after transplant.

Unique molecular identifiers were incorporated into the prepared TCRbeta library. TCRdb redid the calling of the PCR reads with MiXCR, one entry per CDR3 protein. Of some 460,000 distinct CDR3 sequences listed, roughly 16% are singletons. This clonotype has just a few counts. Its antigen is unknown. This CDR3 has 13 amino acids. The germline gives CDR1 KGHDR, CDR2 SFDVKD. The V end lost 4 bases, the J end lost 3 bases, and 7 bases lay between the germline ends. This specimen consisted of PBMCs, mostly from graft donor cells, obtained 360 days after TCRalphabeta/CD19-depleted stem cell transplant. This clonotype was sampled from a boy under two years old who had a stem cell transplant for Wiskott-Aldrich syndrome, so the T cells may come from the graft donor. The rearrangement links TRBV24-1 to TRBJ2-3; D is uncertain. CDR3 sequence reads: CATSERGTDTQYF. The CDR3 nucleotides read TGTGCCACCAGTGAAAGAGGAACAGATACGCAGTATTTT.